Presented here are 16 T cell receptor beta chains from one specimen sequenced in a study of T-cell reconstitution after alpha-beta-depleted transplantation in children. Unique molecular identifiers were incorporated when the TCRbeta library was constructed. TCRdb redid the calling of the PCR reads with MiXCR, one entry per CDR3 protein. The table shows about 1,000,000 distinct CDR3 sequences, with 25% to 35% occurring only once. The material was PBMCs, mostly from graft donor cells, obtained 360 days after TCRalphabeta/CD19-depleted stem cell transplant. These receptor sequences come from a boy under two years old who had a stem cell transplant for SCID, so the T cells may come from the graft donor.

The V call is TRBV5-1, the J call TRBJ2-7, with unresolved D. Germline-derived CDR1 and CDR2 are SGHRS and YFSETQ. The CDR3 extends over 14 amino acids. The V end was cut by 5 bases, the J end by 2 bases, with 14 bases between. CDR3 nucleotide sequence: TGCGCCAGCAGTTGGCTGGGTGAGGCCTACGAGCAGTACTTC. It translates to CASSWLGEAYEQYF.

The rearrangement uses TRBV7-2 and TRBJ2-5; D remains ambiguous. Germline V gene sequence: CDR1 SGHTA, CDR2 FQGNSA. V dropped 1 base and J dropped 7 bases, with 13 bases sitting between them. This CDR3 comprises 14 residues. CDR3 in amino acids: CASSLGAAKRTQYF. CDR3 DNA sequence: TGTGCCAGCAGCTTAGGGGCGGCTAAGAGGACCCAGTACTTC.

This clonotype occurred a few times. V gene TRBV12-3 or TRBV12-4 combines with J gene TRBJ2-3; TRBD2 aligns across 12 bases. This CDR3 comprises 16 residues. The V gene end was trimmed by 5 bases and the J gene end by 2 bases; junction bases not matched to a gene: 5. The CDR3: CASSPTSGGDTDTQYF. In DNA, the CDR3 is TGTGCCAGCAGTCCGACTAGCGGGGGTGACACAGATACGCAGTATTTT.

In regard to this clonotype: Possible read error: a much larger clone is one base away. The chain couples TRBV5-1 to TRBJ2-7, with D hard to call. This CDR3 has 12 amino acids. Looked up from germline, CDR1 is SGHRS and CDR2 is YFSETQ. Trimming removed 1 base at V and 4 bases at J, with 6 bases between. The CDR3 loop is CASSLNAYEQYF. CDR3 nucleotide sequence: TGCGCCAGCAGCTTGAATGCTTACGAGCAGTACTTC.

V usage is TRBV6-6 and J usage is TRBJ2-5; D could derive from TRBD1 or TRBD2 (5 bases each). Trimming shortened V by 6 bases and J by 0 bases, and 14 bases separated the two germline ends. The V gene's germline CDR1 is MNHNY and CDR2 SVGAGI (reference sequence). This CDR3 has 15 amino acids. As DNA, the CDR3 is TGTGCCAGCAGGTCTATCCGGGACCACCAAGAGACCCAGTACTTC. Translated, it gives CASRSIRDHQETQYF.

This chain joins TRBV6-1 and TRBJ1-3; D uncertain. This CDR3 has 11 residues. Trimming cost V 6 bases and J 11 bases, with 11 bases left between them. Germline CDR1 and CDR2: MNHNS and SASEGT. DNA of the CDR3: TGTGCCAGCAGCTTGGGTGCCGCCATATATTTT. It translates to CASSLGAAIYF.

The chain has TRBV15 and TRBJ2-2; 7 positions match TRBD1. The CDR3 consists of 13 residues. Trimming took 1 base from V and 9 from J; bases not matched to a gene: 2. Germline values: CDR1 LNHNV, CDR2 YYDKDF (reference sequence). The CDR3 sequence is CATSRVRGRELFF. CDR3 DNA: TGTGCCACCAGCAGAGTAAGGGGGCGGGAGCTGTTTTTT.

The chain couples TRBV5-1 to TRBJ2-1; 10 nucleotides align to TRBD2. Germline loops: CDR1 SGHRS, CDR2 YFSETQ. The CDR3 length is 15 residues. Trimming cost V 6 bases and J 6 bases; bases outside gene matches: 9. For the CDR3, the DNA is TGCGCCAGCATCCATATAGCGGGGGGCCCCAATGAGCAGTTCTTC. Translation: CASIHIAGGPNEQFF.

This clonotype was seen only a few times. The rearrangement uses TRBV28 and TRBJ1-1; D gene uncertain. Germline V gene sequence: CDR1 MDHEN, CDR2 SYDVKM. The CDR3 is made up of 15 amino acids. Trimming left V 1 base short and J 1 base short, with 10 bases between. This CDR3 is CASSLYPGQNTEAFF. DNA of the CDR3: TGTGCCAGCAGTTTATATCCCGGTCAGAACACTGAAGCTTTCTTT.

The rearrangement links TRBV12-3 or TRBV12-4 to TRBJ1-3; D possibly corresponds to TRBD1 (6 bases). CDR3 length equals 17 residues. Between the trimmed V and J ends, which lost 4 bases and 5 bases, there was a span of 21 bases. The DNA of the CDR3 is TGTGCCAGCAGTTGGCTCTCCGGGACATTTATTAGAAACACCATATATTTT. Its protein is CASSWLSGTFIRNTIYF.

This clonotype showed up just a few times. The chain combines TRBV12-3 or TRBV12-4 with TRBJ2-5, with 7 bases lining up with TRBD2. The CDR3 covers 14 residues. The V segment lost 4 bases and the J segment 5 bases; nucleotides outside the gene matches: 7. For the CDR3, the DNA is TGTGCCAGCAGTTCCTGGACTAGTTTGGAGACCCAGTACTTC. Its translation is CASSSWTSLETQYF.

The rearrangement uses TRBV27 and TRBJ2-7; possible D gene TRBD2, 5 bases. V gave up 6 bases and J gave up 0 bases, with 9 bases separating them. Germline CDR1 and CDR2: MNHEY and SMNVEV (reference sequence). This CDR3 has 13 residues. In DNA, the CDR3 is TGTGCCAGCAGGGTCCGGGGCTCCTACGAGCAGTACTTC. This codes for CASRVRGSYEQYF.

This clonotype was counted only a few times. The chain carries TRBV15 and TRBJ2-7, with 8 bases lining up with TRBD1. Trimming removed 0 bases from V and 4 bases from J; junction bases left unmatched: 5. The V gene's germline CDR1 is LNHNV and CDR2 YYDKDF (reference sequence). The CDR3 sequence is 15 residues long. The CDR3, as DNA: TGTGCCACCAGCAGAGAGTTGGGACAGGCTTACGAGCAGTACTTC. Translated: CATSRELGQAYEQYF. Full variable domain (remainder filled in from reference TRBV15 and TRBJ2-7): DAMVIQNPRYQVTQFGKPVTLSCSQTLNHNVMYWYQQKSSQAPKLLFHYYDKDFNNEADTPDNFQSRRPNTSFCFLDIRSPGLGDTAMYLCATSRELGQAYEQYFGPGTRLTVT.

This clonotype was detected once. The rearrangement uses TRBV12-3 or TRBV12-4 and TRBJ2-1; TRBD2 matches 9 bases. V was pared by 3 bases and J by 8 bases, with 5 bases of the junction left unmatched. The CDR3 is 14 residues long. CDR3 region: CASSFGRGGHEQFF. The CDR3 DNA sequence: TGTGCCAGCAGTTTCGGGCGGGGGGGCCATGAGCAGTTCTTC.

This clonotype appeared many times. The V and J genes are TRBV11-2 and TRBJ2-7, with 7 bases identical to TRBD2. CDR1 and CDR2 from the germline V gene are SGHAT and FQNNGV. The CDR3 covers 14 residues. J was trimmed by 5 bases and V by 1 base; bases with no gene match: 5. This CDR3 is CASSLVGGSDEQYF. The CDR3 region has the DNA TGTGCCAGCAGCTTAGTGGGCGGGAGTGACGAGCAGTACTTC.

The rearrangement links TRBV7-3 to TRBJ2-1; the match to TRBD2 covers 8 bases. With V trimmed by 3 bases and J by 4 bases, 5 bases remained unmatched. The length of the CDR3 is 15 residues. From germline, CDR1 is SGHTA and CDR2 FQGTGA. Here the CDR3 DNA reads TGTGCCAGCAGCTTTCTAGGCGGGGGGTACAATGAGCAGTTCTTC. Amino acids: CASSFLGGGYNEQFF.